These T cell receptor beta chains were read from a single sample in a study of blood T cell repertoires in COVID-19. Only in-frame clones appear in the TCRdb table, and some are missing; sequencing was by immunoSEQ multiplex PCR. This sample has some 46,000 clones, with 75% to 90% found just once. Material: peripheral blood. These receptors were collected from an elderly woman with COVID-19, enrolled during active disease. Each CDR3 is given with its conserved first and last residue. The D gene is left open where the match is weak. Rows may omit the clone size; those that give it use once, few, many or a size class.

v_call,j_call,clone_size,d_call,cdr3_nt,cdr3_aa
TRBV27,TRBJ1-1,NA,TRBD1,TGTGCCACTAGGACAGGGTTTTGGAACACTGAAGCTTTCTTT,CATRTGFWNTEAFF
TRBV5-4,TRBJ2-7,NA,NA,TGTGCCAGCAAAGCGGACAGCTACGAGCAGTACTTC,CASKADSYEQYF
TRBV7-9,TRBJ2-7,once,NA,TGTGCCAGCAGCTTGGGCCGGAATTACGAGCAGTACTTC,CASSLGRNYEQYF
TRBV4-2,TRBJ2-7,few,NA,TGTGCCAGCAGCCAAGCATTGGAAGGGCTAGCCCTTAACTCCTACGAGCAGTACTTC,CASSQALEGLALNSYEQYF
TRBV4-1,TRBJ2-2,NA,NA,TGCGCCGGCAGCAGCCCCAAATTAGCGCACACGAACACCGGGGAGCTGTTTTTT,CAGSSPKLAHTNTGELFF
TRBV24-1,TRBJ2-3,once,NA,TGTGCCACCAGCCGTGACAGGAGACCTAGCACAGATACGCAGTATTTT,CATSRDRRPSTDTQYF
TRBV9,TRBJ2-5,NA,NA,TGTGCCAGCAGCGTAGCCGCGGGTCAAAGGGAGACCCAGTACTTC,CASSVAAGQRETQYF
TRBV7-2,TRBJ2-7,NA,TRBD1,TGTGCCAGCAGCCAAAGGACAGGGCTGGGATACGAGCAGTACTTC,CASSQRTGLGYEQYF
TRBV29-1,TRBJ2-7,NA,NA,TGCAGCGTTGGCGGATCGTCCTACGAGCAGTACTTC,CSVGGSSYEQYF
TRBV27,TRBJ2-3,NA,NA,TGTGCCAGCAGTCCAGGCTCAGATACGCAGTATTTT,CASSPGSDTQYF